This record covers a single T cell receptor (beta chain). Trimming took off 1 base at V and 6 bases at J, with 9 bases between the two ends. The CDR3 runs 13 residues. Germline lookup yields CDR1 SNHLY and CDR2 FYNNEI. This sample was taken from a study of blood T cell repertoires in COVID-19. Method: immunoSEQ multiplex PCR; TCRdb's copy keeps in-frame clones and lacks some. The sample lists 65,000 to 75,000 clones, approximately 87% seen once, with 4.4% in the top ten. Material for sequencing was peripheral blood. The receptor was isolated from a man aged 50 to 59 with active COVID-19. V and J are TRBV2 and TRBJ2-5; D might be TRBD2 (7 bases). This chain's CDR3 is CASSEGGGQTQYF. The DNA for the CDR3 is TGTGCCAGCAGTGAAGGGGGGGGGCAGACCCAGTACTTC.